The 3 T cell receptor beta chains reported below all come from one sample, sequenced in a study of blood T cell repertoires in COVID-19. Sequenced by immunoSEQ multiplex PCR; TCRdb stores in-frame clones only, minus some. This table holds 150,000 or so clones, around 87% found once. The material sequenced was peripheral blood. These receptors all come from a man aged 55 to 70 with COVID-19, enrolled during active disease.

This clone occurred a few times. The rearrangement joins TRBV5-1 to TRBJ2-5, with 8 bases lining up with TRBD2. CDR1 and CDR2 (germline): SGHRS, YFSETQ. After removal of 7 bases from V and 5 bases from J, the junction contained 13 bases not matched to a gene. The CDR3 totals 15 residues. Here the CDR3 DNA reads TGCGCCAGCGGCCGTAGTTCGGGGGGGCTGGAGACCCAGTACTTC. Its protein product is CASGRSSGGLETQYF.

This sequence joins TRBV11-3 and TRBJ2-1, with TRBD2 matching over 9 bases. V lost 2 bases, J lost 7 bases, and 6 bases stayed unmatched. The CDR3 contains 15 residues. The germline V gene encodes CDR1 SGHNT and CDR2 YENEEA. Here the CDR3 reads CASSLRIAGVNEQFF. Here the CDR3 DNA reads TGTGCCAGCAGCTTACGAATAGCGGGAGTAAATGAGCAGTTCTTC.

To note about this clone: Sequence at one end of the junction differs from germline and may be a read error. V is TRBV7-7 and J is TRBJ2-3, with D perhaps TRBD2 (6 bases). CDR1 and CDR2 (germline): SSHAT, FNYEAQ (reference sequence). The CDR3 extends over 15 amino acids. The CDR3 DNA follows: TGTGCTAGCAGTGGCGGGGTTACGCGGGCAGATACGCAGTATTTT. Its translation is CASSGGVTRADTQYF.